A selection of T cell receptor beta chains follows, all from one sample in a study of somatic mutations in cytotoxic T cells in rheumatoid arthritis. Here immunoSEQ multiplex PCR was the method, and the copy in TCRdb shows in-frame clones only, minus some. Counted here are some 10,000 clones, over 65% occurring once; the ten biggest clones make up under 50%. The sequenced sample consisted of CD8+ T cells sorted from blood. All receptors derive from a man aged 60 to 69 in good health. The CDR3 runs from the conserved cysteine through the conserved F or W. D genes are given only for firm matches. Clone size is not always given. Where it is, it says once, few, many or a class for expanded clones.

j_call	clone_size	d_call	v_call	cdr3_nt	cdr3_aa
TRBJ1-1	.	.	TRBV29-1	TGCAGCGTCACTCCTTCAGGGGAGGTAACTGAAGCTTTCTTT	CSVTPSGEVTEAFF
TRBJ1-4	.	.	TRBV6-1	TGTGCCAGCAGTGACTTCCGTACTGTGAATGAAAAACTGTTTTTT	CASSDFRTVNEKLFF
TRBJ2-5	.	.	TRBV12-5	TGTGCTAGTGGTTTGGATGGCAGGGAAGAGACCCAGTACTTC	CASGLDGREETQYF
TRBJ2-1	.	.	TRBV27	TGTGTCTCGTGGGAGCGTACCAGCTCCTACAATGAGCAGTTCTTC	CVSWERTSSYNEQFF
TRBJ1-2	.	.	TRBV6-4	TGTGCCAGCAGACTCAGGACAGCCCTTCCTTTTAACTATGGCTACACCTTC	CASRLRTALPFNYGYTF
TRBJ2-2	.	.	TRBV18	TGTGCCAGCTCACCACGGGACGATACGACCGGGGAGCTGTTTTTT	CASSPRDDTTGELFF
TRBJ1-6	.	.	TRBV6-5	TGTGCCAGCAGTCCCGGACAGAATAATTCACCCCTCCACTTT	CASSPGQNNSPLHF
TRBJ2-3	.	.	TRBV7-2	TGTGCCAGCGCGGACTGGGACACAGATACGCAGTATTTT	CASADWDTDTQYF
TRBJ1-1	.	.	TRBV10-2	TGCGCCAGCAGTGGAGGCTACCGGACTGAAGCTTTCTTT	CASSGGYRTEAFF
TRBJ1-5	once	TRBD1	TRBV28	TGTGCCAGCAGTCACAGGGGCGGGGGTCAGCCCCAGCATTTT	CASSHRGGGQPQHF
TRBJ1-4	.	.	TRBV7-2	TGTGCCAGCAGCTCTCTTGACAGAGAAGAGGATGAAAAACTGTTTTTT	CASSSLDREEDEKLFF
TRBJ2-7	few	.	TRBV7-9	TGTGCCAGCAGCTCCTCCTTGGGGGTCTACGAGCAGTACTTC	CASSSSLGVYEQYF
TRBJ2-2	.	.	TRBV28	TGTGCCAGCAGCCATGTATGGGCCGGGGAGCTGTTTTTT	CASSHVWAGELFF
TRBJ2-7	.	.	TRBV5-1	TGCGCCAGCAGCTTGGGCGGGCTAGAGCAGTACTTC	CASSLGGLEQYF
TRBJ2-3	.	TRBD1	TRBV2	TGTGCCAGCAGTGCCGGGACAGCGAGCACAGATACGCAGTATTTT	CASSAGTASTDTQYF
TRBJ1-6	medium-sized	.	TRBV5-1	TGCGCCAGCAGCTTGTCTCGAAATTCACCCCTCCACTTT	CASSLSRNSPLHF
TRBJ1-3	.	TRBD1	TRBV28	TGTGCCAGCAGGTCACAGGGGAACTCAGGGGGAAACACCATATATTTT	CASRSQGNSGGNTIYF
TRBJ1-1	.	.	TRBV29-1	TGCAGCGCCCAGGGCCGCACCTCCCATGAAGCTTTCTTT	CSAQGRTSHEAFF
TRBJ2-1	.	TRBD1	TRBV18	TGTGCCAGCTCCGCCGGACAGGGTTTATACAATGAGCAGTTCTTC	CASSAGQGLYNEQFF
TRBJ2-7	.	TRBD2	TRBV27	TGTGCCAGCAGCTCCGTGGTACTAGCGGCCCCCTACGAGCAGTACTTC	CASSSVVLAAPYEQYF
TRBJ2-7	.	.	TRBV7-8	TGTGCCAGCAGCGCCCCCATCCGGGACTTGAGCTCCTACGAGCAGTACTTC	CASSAPIRDLSSYEQYF
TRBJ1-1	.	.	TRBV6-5	TGTGCCAGCAGCCTAAGTGGCACTGAAGCTTTCTTT	CASSLSGTEAFF
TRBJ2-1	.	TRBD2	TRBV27	TGTGCCAGCACGCACTTTAGCGGGAGACGGTCCTACAATGAGCAGTTCTTC	CASTHFSGRRSYNEQFF
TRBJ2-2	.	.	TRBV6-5	TGTGCCAGCAGTCCGACAGAGACCACCGGGGAGCTGTTTTTT	CASSPTETTGELFF
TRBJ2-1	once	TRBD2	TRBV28	TGTGCCAGCAGACCCGGGAGGTGGGATGAGCAGTTCTTC	CASRPGRWDEQFF
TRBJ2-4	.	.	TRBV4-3	TGCGCCAGCAGCCAAGTAATATTATCCGGGATGGGAGCCAAAAACATTCAGTACTTC	CASSQVILSGMGAKNIQYF
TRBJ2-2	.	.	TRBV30	TGTGCCTGGAATCGGGGATCGAACACCGGGGAGCTGTTTTTT	CAWNRGSNTGELFF
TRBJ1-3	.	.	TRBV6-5	TGTGCCAGCTCTTCTTCGCCTGGAAACACCATATATTTT	CASSSSPGNTIYF
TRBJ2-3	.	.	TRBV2	TGTGCCAGCAGTGGAAGACAGAGCCTCACAGATACGCAGTATTTT	CASSGRQSLTDTQYF